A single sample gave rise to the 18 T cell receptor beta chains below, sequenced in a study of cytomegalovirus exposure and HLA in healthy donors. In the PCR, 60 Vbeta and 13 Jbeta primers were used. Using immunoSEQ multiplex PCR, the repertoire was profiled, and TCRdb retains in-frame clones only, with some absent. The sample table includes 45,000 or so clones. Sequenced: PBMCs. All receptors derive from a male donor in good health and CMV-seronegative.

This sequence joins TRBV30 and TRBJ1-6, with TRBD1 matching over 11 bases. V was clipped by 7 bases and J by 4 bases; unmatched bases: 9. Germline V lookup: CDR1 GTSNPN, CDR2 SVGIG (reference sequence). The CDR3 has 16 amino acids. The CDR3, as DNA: TGTGCCTCTAGGGCCGGGACAGGGGGTTATAATTCACCCCTCCACTTT. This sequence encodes CASRAGTGGYNSPLHF.

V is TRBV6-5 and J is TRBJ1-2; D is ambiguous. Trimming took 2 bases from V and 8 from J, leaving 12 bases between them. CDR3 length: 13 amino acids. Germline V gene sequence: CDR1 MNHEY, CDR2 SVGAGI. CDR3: CASSYDSLEGYTF. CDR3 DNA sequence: TGTGCCAGCAGTTACGACTCCTTAGAGGGCTACACCTTC.

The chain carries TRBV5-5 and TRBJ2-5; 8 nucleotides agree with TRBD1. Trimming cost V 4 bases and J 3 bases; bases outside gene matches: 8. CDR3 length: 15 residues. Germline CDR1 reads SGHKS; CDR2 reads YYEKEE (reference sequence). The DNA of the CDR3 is TGTGCCAGCAGCCAAACAGGGGGTCTGGAAGAGACCCAGTACTTC. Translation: CASSQTGGLEETQYF.

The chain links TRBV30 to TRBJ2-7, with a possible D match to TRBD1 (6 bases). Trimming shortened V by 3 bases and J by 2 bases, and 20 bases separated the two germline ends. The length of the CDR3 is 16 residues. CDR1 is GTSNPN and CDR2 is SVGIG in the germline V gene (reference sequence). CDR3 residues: CAWRTPRTDSTYEQYF. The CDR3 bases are TGTGCCTGGAGGACGCCTAGGACAGACTCCACCTACGAGCAGTACTTC.

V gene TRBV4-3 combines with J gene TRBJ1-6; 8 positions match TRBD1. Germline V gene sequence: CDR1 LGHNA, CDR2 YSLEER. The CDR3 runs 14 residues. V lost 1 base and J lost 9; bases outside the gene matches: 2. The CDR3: CASSQGQGISPLHF. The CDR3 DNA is TGCGCCAGCAGCCAAGGACAGGGGATTTCACCCCTCCACTTT.

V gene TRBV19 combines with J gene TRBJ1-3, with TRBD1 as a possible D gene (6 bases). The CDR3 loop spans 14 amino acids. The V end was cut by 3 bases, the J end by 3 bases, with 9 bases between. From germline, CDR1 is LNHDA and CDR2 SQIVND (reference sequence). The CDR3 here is CASSIEGVGNTIYF. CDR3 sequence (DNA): TGTGCCAGTAGTATTGAGGGGGTTGGAAACACCATATATTTT.

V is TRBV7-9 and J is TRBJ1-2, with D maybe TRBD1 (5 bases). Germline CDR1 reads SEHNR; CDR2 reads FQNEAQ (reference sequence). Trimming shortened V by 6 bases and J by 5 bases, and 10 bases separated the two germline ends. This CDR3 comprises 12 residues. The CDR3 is CASRNQGYGYTF. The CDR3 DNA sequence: TGTGCCAGCAGGAATCAGGGTTATGGCTACACCTTC. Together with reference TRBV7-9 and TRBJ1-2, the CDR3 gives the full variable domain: DTGVSQNPRHKITKRGQNVTFRCDPISEHNRLYWYRQTLGQGPEFLTYFQNEAQLEKSRLLSDRFSAERPKGSFSTLEIQRTEQGDSAMYLCASRNQGYGYTFGSGTRLTVV.

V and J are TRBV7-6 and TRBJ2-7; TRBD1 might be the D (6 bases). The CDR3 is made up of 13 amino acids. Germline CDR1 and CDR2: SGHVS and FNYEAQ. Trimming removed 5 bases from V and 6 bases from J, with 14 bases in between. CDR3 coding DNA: TGTGCCAGCAGCCCCGACAGGCAAAGCGAGCAGTACTTC. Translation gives CASSPDRQSEQYF.

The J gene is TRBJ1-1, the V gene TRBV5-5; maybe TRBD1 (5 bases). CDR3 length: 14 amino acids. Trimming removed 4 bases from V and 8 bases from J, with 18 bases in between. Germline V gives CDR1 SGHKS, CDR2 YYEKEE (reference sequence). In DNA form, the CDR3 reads TGTGCCAGCAGCGGGACGGTTGGGGGGTCAGAAGCTTTCTTT. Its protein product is CASSGTVGGSEAFF. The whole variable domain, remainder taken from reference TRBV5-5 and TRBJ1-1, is DAGVTQSPTHLIKTRGQQVTLRCSPISGHKSVSWYQQVLGQGPQFIFQYYEKEERGRGNFPDRFSARQFPNYSSELNVNALLLGDSALYLCASSGTVGGSEAFFGQGTRLTVV.

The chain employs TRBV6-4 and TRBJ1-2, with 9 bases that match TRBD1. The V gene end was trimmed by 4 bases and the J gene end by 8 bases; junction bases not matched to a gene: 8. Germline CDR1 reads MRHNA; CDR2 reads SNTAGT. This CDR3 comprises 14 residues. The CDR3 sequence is CASSAATGGAGYTF. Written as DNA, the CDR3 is TGTGCCAGCAGTGCCGCTACAGGGGGCGCGGGCTACACCTTC.

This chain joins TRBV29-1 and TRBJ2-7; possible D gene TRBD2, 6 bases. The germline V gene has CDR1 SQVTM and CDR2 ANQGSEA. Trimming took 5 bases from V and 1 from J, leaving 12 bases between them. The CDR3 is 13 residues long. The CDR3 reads CSVRVGTSYEQYF. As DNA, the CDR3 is TGCAGCGTTCGGGTGGGGACTTCCTACGAGCAGTACTTC.

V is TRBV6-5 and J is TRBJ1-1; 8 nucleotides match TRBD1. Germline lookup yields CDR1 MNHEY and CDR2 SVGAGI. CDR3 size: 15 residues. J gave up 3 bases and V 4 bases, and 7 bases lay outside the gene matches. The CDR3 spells CASSSRDRRDTEAFF. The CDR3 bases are TGTGCCAGCAGTTCCCGGGACAGGCGAGACACTGAAGCTTTCTTT.

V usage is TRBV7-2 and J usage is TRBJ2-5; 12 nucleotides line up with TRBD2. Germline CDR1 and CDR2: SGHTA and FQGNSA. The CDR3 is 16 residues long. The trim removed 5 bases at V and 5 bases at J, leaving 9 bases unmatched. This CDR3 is CASSRPSGGAIETQYF. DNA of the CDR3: TGTGCCAGCAGCCGTCCTAGCGGGGGGGCCATCGAGACCCAGTACTTC. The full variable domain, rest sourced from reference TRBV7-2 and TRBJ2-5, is GAGVSQSPSNKVTEKGKDVELRCDPISGHTALYWYRQSLGQGLEFLIYFQGNSAPDKSGLPSDRFSAERTGGSVSTLTIQRTQQEDSAVYLCASSRPSGGAIETQYFGPGTRLLVL.

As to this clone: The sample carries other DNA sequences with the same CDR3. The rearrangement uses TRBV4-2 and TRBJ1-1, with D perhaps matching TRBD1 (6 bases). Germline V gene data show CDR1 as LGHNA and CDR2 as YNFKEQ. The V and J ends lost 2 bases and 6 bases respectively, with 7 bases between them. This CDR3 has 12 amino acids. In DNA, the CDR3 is TGTGCCAGCAGCCAAAACAGGGCTGAAGCTTTCTTT. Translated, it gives CASSQNRAEAFF.

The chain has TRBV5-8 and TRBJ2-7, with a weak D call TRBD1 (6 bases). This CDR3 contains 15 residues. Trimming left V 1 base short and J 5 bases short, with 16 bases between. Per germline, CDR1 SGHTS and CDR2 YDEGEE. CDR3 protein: CASSLSGSGVNEQYF. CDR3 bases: TGTGCCAGCAGCTTGTCTGGCTCAGGGGTGAACGAGCAGTACTTC.

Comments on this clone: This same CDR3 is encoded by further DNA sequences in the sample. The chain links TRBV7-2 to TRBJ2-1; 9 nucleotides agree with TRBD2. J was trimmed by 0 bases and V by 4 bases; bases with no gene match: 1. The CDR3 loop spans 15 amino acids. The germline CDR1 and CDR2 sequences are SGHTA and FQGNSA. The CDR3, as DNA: TGTGCCAGCAGCTCGCGGGGGGGCTCCTACAATGAGCAGTTCTTC. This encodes CASSSRGGSYNEQFF. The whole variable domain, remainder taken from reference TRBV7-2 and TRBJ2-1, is GAGVSQSPSNKVTEKGKDVELRCDPISGHTALYWYRQSLGQGLEFLIYFQGNSAPDKSGLPSDRFSAERTGGSVSTLTIQRTQQEDSAVYLCASSSRGGSYNEQFFGPGTRLTVL.

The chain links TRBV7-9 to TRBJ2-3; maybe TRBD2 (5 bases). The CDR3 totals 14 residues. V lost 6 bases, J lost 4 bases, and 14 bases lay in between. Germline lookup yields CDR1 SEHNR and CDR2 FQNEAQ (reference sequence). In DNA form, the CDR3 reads TGTGCCAGCAGTGGGGAGCAAGCCTCAGATACGCAGTATTTT. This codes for CASSGEQASDTQYF.

The CDR3 DNA is TGCGCCAGCAGCCTCGGGACTAGCGGGGACCTCGGGCATGAGCAGTTCTTC. Amino acid sequence: CASSLGTSGDLGHEQFF. The chain uses TRBV5-1 and TRBJ2-1, with 13 bases matching TRBD2. This CDR3 has 17 residues. Germline V gene lookup returns CDR1 SGHRS and CDR2 YFSETQ. J was trimmed by 8 bases and V by 4 bases; bases with no gene match: 12.